This T cell receptor (beta chain) originates from a study of OX40 agonist ivuxolimab in advanced cancers. The assay was immunoSEQ multiplex PCR, and TCRdb's table has in-frame clones only and misses some. This table has some 70,000 clones, almost 90% appearing once. Per germline, CDR1 SGDLS and CDR2 YYNGEE. The trim removed 3 bases at V and 3 bases at J, leaving 5 bases unmatched. The CDR3 contains 16 residues. The receptor was isolated from an adult with an advanced solid tumor such as melanoma, head and neck, liver or kidney cancer. V usage is TRBV9 and J usage is TRBJ2-1; 11 bases fit TRBD2. The starting material was CD4+ or CD8+ T cells sorted from blood, obtained in a trial of the OX40 agonist ivuxolimab. CDR3 nucleotides: TGTGCCAGCAGCGCGGCCGGGACTAGCGGCTACAATGAGCAGTTCTTC. This translates into CASSAAGTSGYNEQFF. Based on the CDR3 plus reference TRBV9 and TRBJ2-1, the full variable domain is DSGVTQTPKHLITATGQRVTLRCSPRSGDLSVYWYQQSLDQGLQFLIQYYNGEERAKGNILERFSAQQFPDLHSELNLSSLELGDSALYFCASSAAGTSGYNEQFFGPGTRLTVL.